This TCR beta chain was documented in a study of hypomethylating agent response in myelodysplastic syndrome. Some clones are missing from TCRdb's copy, which holds only in-frame ones; the method was immunoSEQ multiplex PCR. Among some 4,000 clones listed, around four fifths were seen once. Regarding the study as a whole: Healthy controls were not age-matched to MDS patients, possibly affecting comparisons. Richness, rarefaction diversity and clonality did not change significantly after hypomethylating treatment.

The CDR3 runs to 14 residues. Germline assignment: CDR1 SGHRS and CDR2 YFSETQ. V dropped 3 bases and J dropped 8; count of bases not matched to a gene: 9. With regard to this clone: Its antigen is as yet unknown. The same CDR3 can be traced to other DNA sequences in this sample.

This specimen was bone marrow, taken before or after starting hypomethylating agent treatment for myelodysplastic syndrome (not recorded which). The chain combines TRBV5-1 with TRBJ1-2, with 8 bases fitting TRBD1. The TCR originated in a human donor with myelodysplastic syndrome. For the CDR3, the DNA is TGCGCCAGCAGCTCGGAGGGACAGGAGGAGGGCTACACCTTC. Its protein is CASSSEGQEEGYTF.